This T cell receptor (beta chain) comes out of a study of T cells in Graves' hyperthyroidism and ophthalmopathy. Whole-study findings and limits: Progression to ophthalmopathy was predicted a median of approximately seven months early.

The CDR3 runs 14 residues. Germline V lookup: CDR1 SGHAT, CDR2 FQNNGV. Trimming took 2 bases from V and 2 from J, leaving 10 bases between them. The source material, RNA transcripts, was used to amplify TCR beta CDR3 regions. RT-PCR in the first round (using the HTBI primer set) targeted the TCR CDR3. Each CDR3 protein gets one entry after TCRdb re-called the multiplex PCR reads with MiXCR. The table has under 600,000 distinct CDR3 sequences, roughly 15% seen once. With respect to this clonotype: Its antigen is as yet unknown.

The TCR was taken from a woman between 35 and 50 years old with Graves' ophthalmopathy. Specimen: blood. The J gene is TRBJ2-7, the V gene TRBV11-2; no clear D. CDR3 DNA sequence: TGTGCCAGCAGCTTAAATTCCTATACCTACGAGCAGTACTTC. It encodes CASSLNSYTYEQYF.